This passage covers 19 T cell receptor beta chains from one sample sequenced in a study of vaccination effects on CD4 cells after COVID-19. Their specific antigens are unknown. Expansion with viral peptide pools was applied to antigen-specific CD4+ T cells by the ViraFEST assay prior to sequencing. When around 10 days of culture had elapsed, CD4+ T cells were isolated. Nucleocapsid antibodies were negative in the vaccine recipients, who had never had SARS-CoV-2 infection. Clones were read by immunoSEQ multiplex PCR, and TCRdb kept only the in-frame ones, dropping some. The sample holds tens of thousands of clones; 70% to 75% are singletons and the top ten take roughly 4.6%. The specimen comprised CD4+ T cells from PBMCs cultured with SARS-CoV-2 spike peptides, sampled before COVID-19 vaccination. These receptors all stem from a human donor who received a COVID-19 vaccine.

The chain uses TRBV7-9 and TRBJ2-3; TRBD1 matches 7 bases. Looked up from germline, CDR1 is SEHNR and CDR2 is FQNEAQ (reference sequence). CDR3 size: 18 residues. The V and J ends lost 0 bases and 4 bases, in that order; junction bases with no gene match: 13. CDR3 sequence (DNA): TGTGCCAGCAGCTTAGCGCTGACTTTGACAGGGAATTCAGATACGCAGTATTTT. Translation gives CASSLALTLTGNSDTQYF.

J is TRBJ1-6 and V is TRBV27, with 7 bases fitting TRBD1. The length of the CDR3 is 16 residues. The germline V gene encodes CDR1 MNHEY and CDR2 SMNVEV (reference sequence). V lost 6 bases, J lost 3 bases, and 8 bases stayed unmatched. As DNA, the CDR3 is TGTGCCAGCAGGACCGGGACAGATAACTATAATTCACCCCTCCACTTT. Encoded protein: CASRTGTDNYNSPLHF.

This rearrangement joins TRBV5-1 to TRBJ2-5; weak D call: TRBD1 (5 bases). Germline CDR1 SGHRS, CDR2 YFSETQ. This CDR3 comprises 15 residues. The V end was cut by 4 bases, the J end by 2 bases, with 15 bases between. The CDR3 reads CASSPGRTGQETQYF. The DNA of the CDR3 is TGCGCCAGCAGCCCCGGCCGCACAGGTCAAGAGACCCAGTACTTC.

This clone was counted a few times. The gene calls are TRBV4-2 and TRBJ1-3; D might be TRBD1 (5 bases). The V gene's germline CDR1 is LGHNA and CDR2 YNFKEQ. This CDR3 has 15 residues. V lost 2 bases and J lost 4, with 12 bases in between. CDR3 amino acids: CASSQTLGEGNTIYF. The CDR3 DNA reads TGTGCCAGCAGCCAAACGCTAGGGGAAGGAAACACCATATATTTT.

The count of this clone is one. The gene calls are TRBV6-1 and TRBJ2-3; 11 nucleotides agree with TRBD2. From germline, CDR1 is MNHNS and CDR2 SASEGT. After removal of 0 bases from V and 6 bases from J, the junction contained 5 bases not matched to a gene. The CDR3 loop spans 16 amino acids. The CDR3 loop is CASSEAGLAVWDTQYF. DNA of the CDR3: TGTGCCAGCAGTGAAGCGGGACTAGCGGTCTGGGATACGCAGTATTTT.

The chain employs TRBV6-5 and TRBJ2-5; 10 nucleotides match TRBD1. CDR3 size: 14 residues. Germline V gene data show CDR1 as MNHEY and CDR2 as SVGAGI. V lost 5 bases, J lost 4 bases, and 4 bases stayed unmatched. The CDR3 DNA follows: TGTGCCAGCAGTAGACAGGGGGCGCGAGAGACCCAGTACTTC. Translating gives CASSRQGARETQYF.

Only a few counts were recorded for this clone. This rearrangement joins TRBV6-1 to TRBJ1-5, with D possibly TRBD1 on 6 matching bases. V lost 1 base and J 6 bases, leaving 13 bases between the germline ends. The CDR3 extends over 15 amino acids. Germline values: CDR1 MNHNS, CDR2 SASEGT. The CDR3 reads CASSEDRQAVQPQHF. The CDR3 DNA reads TGTGCCAGCAGTGAAGACCGACAGGCCGTTCAGCCCCAGCATTTT.

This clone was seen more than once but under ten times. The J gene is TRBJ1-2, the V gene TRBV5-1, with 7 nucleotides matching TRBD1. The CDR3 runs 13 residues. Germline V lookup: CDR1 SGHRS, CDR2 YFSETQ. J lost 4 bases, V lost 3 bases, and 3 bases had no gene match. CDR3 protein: CASSSTGTYGYTF. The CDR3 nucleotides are TGCGCCAGCAGCTCGACAGGGACCTATGGCTACACCTTC.

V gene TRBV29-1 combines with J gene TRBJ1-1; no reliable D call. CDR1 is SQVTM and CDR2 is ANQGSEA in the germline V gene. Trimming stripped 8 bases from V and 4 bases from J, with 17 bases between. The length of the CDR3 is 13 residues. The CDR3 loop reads CSPTWDIGTEAFF. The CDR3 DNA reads TGCAGCCCCACTTGGGATATCGGCACTGAAGCTTTCTTT. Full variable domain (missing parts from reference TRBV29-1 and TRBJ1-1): SAVISQKPSRDICQRGTSLTIQCQVDSQVTMMFWYRQQPGQSLTLIATANQGSEATYESGFVIDKFPISRPNLTFSTLTVSNMSPEDSSIYLCSPTWDIGTEAFFGQGTRLTVV.

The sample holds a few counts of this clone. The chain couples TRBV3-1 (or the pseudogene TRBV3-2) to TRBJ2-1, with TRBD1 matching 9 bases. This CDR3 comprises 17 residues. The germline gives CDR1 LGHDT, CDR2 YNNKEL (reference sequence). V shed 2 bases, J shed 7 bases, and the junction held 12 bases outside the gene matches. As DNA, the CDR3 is TGTGCCAGCAGCCAACTTACAGGGGGCGGGTTCCAAAATGAGCAGTTCTTC. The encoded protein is CASSQLTGGGFQNEQFF.

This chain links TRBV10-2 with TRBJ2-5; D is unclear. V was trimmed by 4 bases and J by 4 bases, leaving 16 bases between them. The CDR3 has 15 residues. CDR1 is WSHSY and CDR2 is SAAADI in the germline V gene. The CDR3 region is CASSAWADDRETQYF. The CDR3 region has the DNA TGCGCCAGCAGTGCCTGGGCGGACGATAGAGAGACCCAGTACTTC.

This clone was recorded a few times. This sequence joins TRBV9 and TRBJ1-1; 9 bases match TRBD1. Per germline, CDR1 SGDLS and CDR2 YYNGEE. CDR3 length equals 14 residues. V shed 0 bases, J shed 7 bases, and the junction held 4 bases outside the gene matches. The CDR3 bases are TGTGCCAGCAGCGTAGAGGGACAGGGAATTGAAGCTTTCTTT. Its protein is CASSVEGQGIEAFF.

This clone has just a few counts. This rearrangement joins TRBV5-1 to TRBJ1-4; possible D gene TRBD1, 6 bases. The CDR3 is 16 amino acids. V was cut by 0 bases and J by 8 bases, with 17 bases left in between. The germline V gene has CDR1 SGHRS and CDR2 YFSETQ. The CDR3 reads CASSLGSGDTIEKLFF. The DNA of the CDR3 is TGCGCCAGCAGCTTGGGATCCGGGGACACGATAGAAAAACTGTTTTTT.

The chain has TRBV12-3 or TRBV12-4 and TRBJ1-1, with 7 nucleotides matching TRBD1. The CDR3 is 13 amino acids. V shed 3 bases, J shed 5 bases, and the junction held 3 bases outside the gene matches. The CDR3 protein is CASSLTGTTEAFF. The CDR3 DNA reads TGTGCCAGCAGTTTGACAGGGACGACTGAAGCTTTCTTT.

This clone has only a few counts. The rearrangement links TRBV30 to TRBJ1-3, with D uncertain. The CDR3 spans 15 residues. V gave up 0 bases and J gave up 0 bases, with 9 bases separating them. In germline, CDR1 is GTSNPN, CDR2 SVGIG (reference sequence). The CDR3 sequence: CAWSVSRSSGNTIYF. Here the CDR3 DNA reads TGTGCCTGGAGTGTCTCTAGGAGCTCTGGAAACACCATATATTTT.

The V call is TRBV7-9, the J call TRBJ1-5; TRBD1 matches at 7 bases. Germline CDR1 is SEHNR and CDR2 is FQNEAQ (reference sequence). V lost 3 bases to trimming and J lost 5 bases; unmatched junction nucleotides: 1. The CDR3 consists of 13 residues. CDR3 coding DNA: TGTGCCAGCAGCTTGGGGACAGATCAGCCCCAGCATTTT. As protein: CASSLGTDQPQHF.

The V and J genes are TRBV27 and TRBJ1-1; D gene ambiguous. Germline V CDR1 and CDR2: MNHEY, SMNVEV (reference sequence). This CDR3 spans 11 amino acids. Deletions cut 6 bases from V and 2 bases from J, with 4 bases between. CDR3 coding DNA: TGTGCCAGCAGGAAAAACACTGAAGCTTTCTTT. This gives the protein CASRKNTEAFF.

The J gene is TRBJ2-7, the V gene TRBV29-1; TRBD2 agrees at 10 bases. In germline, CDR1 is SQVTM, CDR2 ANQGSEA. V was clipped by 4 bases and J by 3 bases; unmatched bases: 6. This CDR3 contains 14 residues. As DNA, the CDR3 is TGCAGCGTTGTTCTAGCGGGAGACCGCTACGAGCAGTACTTC. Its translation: CSVVLAGDRYEQYF.

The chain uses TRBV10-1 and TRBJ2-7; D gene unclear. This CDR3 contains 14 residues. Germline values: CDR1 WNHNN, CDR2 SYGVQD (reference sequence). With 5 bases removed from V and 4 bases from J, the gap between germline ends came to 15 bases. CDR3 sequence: CASSSNSRFYEQYF. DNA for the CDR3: TGCGCCAGCAGTTCGAACAGTCGATTTTACGAGCAGTACTTC.